One sample yielded the 21 T cell receptor beta chains listed below, sequenced in a study of shared clonotypes between healthy human individuals. Here immunoSEQ multiplex PCR was the method, and the copy in TCRdb shows in-frame clones only, minus some. The sample has 2 million to 2.5 million clones; 85% to 95% are singletons. Sequenced input: naive CD4+ T cells from PBMCs. Subset defined: CD45RA+ positively selected. The receptors were sampled from a young man in good health. Some clones in this sample may be carry-over from other donors' samples.

About this clone: The sample carries other DNA sequences with the same CDR3. V usage is TRBV6-5 and J usage is TRBJ1-5; D gene unclear. The CDR3 totals 13 residues. V was trimmed by 6 bases and J by 1 base, leaving 7 bases between them. The V gene's germline CDR1 is MNHEY and CDR2 SVGAGI. The CDR3 loop reads CASRDRSNQPQHF. The CDR3 region has the DNA TGTGCCAGCAGGGATAGAAGCAATCAGCCCCAGCATTTT.

The V call is TRBV18, the J call TRBJ2-4; possibly TRBD1 for D (5 bases). Germline V lookup: CDR1 KGHSH, CDR2 LQKENI. Between the trimmed V and J ends, which lost 2 bases and 2 bases, there was a span of 10 bases. CDR3 length equals 15 residues. CDR3 DNA: TGTGCCAGCTCACCAGACAGCCCTACCAAAAACATTCAGTACTTC. Its protein product is CASSPDSPTKNIQYF.

Turning to this clone: Other DNA sequences in the sample encode the same CDR3. V gene TRBV11-3 combines with J gene TRBJ2-2, with D tentatively TRBD2 (6 bases). This CDR3 spans 14 amino acids. The germline V gene has CDR1 SGHNT and CDR2 YENEEA. V lost 5 bases to trimming and J lost 5 bases, with 12 bases between them. CDR3 nucleotides: TGTGCCAGCAGCCCTAGGGGAGGTACCGGGGAGCTGTTTTTT. Its protein product is CASSPRGGTGELFF.

The CDR3 bases are TGTGCCAGCTCCCAATCGACCCCGGGACTAAACTACGAGCAGTACTTC. This codes for CASSQSTPGLNYEQYF. The chain carries TRBV18 and TRBJ2-7; 7 positions agree with TRBD2. The length of the CDR3 is 16 residues. CDR1 and CDR2 from the germline V gene are KGHSH and LQKENI. Unmatched junction bases numbered 14, after V lost 6 bases and J lost 3 bases.

The CDR3 DNA follows: TGTGCCAGCAGTGAAGCCTTTGCCCTCGTGGGCGATGAGCAGTTCTTC. Its protein product is CASSEAFALVGDEQFF. The chain recombines TRBV2 with TRBJ2-1, with D uncertain. This CDR3 is 16 amino acids long. Germline values: CDR1 SNHLY, CDR2 FYNNEI. V lost 0 bases and J 8 bases, leaving 17 bases between the germline ends.

V is TRBV5-1 and J is TRBJ2-5; possibly TRBD1 for D (5 bases). V dropped 4 bases and J dropped 5 bases, with 18 bases sitting between them. The CDR3 runs 15 residues. Per germline, CDR1 SGHRS and CDR2 YFSETQ. CDR3 sequence (DNA): TGCGCCAGCAGCGGGGCTACCCCCTCGTTGGAGACCCAGTACTTC. It specifies CASSGATPSLETQYF.

V is TRBV6-1 and J is TRBJ2-7, with D possibly matching TRBD2 (5 bases). The ends were cut back, 4 bases at V and 7 bases at J, with 8 bases in the middle. Germline V gene data show CDR1 as MNHNS and CDR2 as SASEGT. The CDR3 loop spans 11 amino acids. The CDR3: CASSVSGEQYF. The DNA for the CDR3 is TGTGCCAGCAGTGTCTCGGGGGAGCAGTACTTC.

CDR3 amino acids: CASSQVGGTGGYEQYF. The CDR3 nucleotides are TGCGCCAGCAGCCAAGTGGGGGGGACAGGGGGCTACGAGCAGTACTTC. The chain carries TRBV4-1 and TRBJ2-7; 11 nucleotides agree with TRBD1. With 1 base clipped from V and 3 bases from J, the junction kept 5 bases outside the gene matches. This CDR3 spans 16 amino acids. Germline CDR1 reads MGHRA; CDR2 reads YSYEKL.

This chain joins TRBV27 and TRBJ1-3; possible D gene TRBD1, 5 bases. This CDR3 is built from 17 residues. The V end was cut by 0 bases, the J end by 4 bases, with 16 bases between. Germline CDR1 reads MNHEY; CDR2 reads SMNVEV (reference sequence). DNA of the CDR3: TGTGCCAGCAGTTTATCGTGGACGTCCGGGGGAGGAAACACCATATATTTT. This encodes CASSLSWTSGGGNTIYF.

The chain combines TRBV6-1 with TRBJ1-5; tentatively, D is TRBD1 (5 bases). This CDR3 region has 15 residues. V lost 7 bases and J 3 bases, leaving 16 bases between the germline ends. Looked up from germline, CDR1 is MNHNS and CDR2 is SASEGT. The CDR3 nucleotides read TGTGCCAGCACCCTTGCTGGGACGTACAATCAGCCCCAGCATTTT. As protein: CASTLAGTYNQPQHF.

This chain joins TRBV7-2 and TRBJ2-7, with D possibly TRBD1 on 6 matching bases. The CDR3 spans 12 residues. Germline V gives CDR1 SGHTA, CDR2 FQGNSA. V was trimmed by 10 bases and J by 4 bases, leaving 14 bases between them. The CDR3 DNA follows: TGTGCCATAAGGGACATCAATTACGAGCAGTACTTC. Translating it yields CAIRDINYEQYF.

The J gene is TRBJ2-1, the V gene TRBV9, with a tentative D call TRBD2 (5 bases). V gave up 0 bases and J gave up 3 bases, with 10 bases separating them. Germline lookup yields CDR1 SGDLS and CDR2 YYNGEE. The CDR3 has 15 residues. The chain's CDR3 is CASSVGSENYNEQFF. CDR3 nucleotide sequence: TGTGCCAGCAGCGTAGGTAGCGAAAACTACAATGAGCAGTTCTTC. The full variable domain, its missing parts supplied by reference TRBV9 and TRBJ2-1, is DSGVTQTPKHLITATGQRVTLRCSPRSGDLSVYWYQQSLDQGLQFLIQYYNGEERAKGNILERFSAQQFPDLHSELNLSSLELGDSALYFCASSVGSENYNEQFFGPGTRLTVL.

The chain recombines TRBV7-6 with TRBJ2-2, with 11 nucleotides matching TRBD2. The ends lost 1 base at V and 2 bases at J; junction bases unmatched: 9. The CDR3 runs 19 residues. Per the germline V gene, CDR1 is SGHVS and CDR2 is FNYEAQ. CDR3 in DNA: TGTGCCAGCAGCTTAGGTGTTTCTAGCGGGAGGTTCAACACCGGGGAGCTGTTTTTT. It translates to CASSLGVSSGRFNTGELFF. The whole variable domain, filled in from reference TRBV7-6 and TRBJ2-2, reads GAGVSQSPRYKVTKRGQDVALRCDPISGHVSLYWYRQALGQGPEFLTYFNYEAQQDKSGLPNDRFSAERPEGSISTLTIQRTEQRDSAMYRCASSLGVSSGRFNTGELFFGEGSRLTVL.

The chain employs TRBV28 and TRBJ1-5, with 7 bases identical to TRBD1. The CDR3 covers 14 residues. V was clipped by 6 bases and J by 6 bases; unmatched bases: 8. In germline, CDR1 is MDHEN, CDR2 SYDVKM. CDR3 amino acids: CASSVNRGFQPQHF. The DNA of the CDR3 is TGTGCCAGCAGCGTTAACAGGGGATTTCAGCCCCAGCATTTT.

The V gene is TRBV5-4, the J gene TRBJ2-2; TRBD1 matches at 8 bases. The CDR3 sequence is 15 residues long. CDR1 and CDR2 from the germline V gene are SGHNT and YYREEE (reference sequence). V lost 3 bases to trimming and J lost 2 bases; unmatched junction nucleotides: 3. The CDR3 nucleotides are TGTGCCAGCAGCTCAGGGGGCCGCAACACCGGGGAGCTGTTTTTT. This gives the protein CASSSGGRNTGELFF.

The chain has TRBV5-4 and TRBJ2-3, with D possibly matching TRBD2 (6 bases). The V gene's germline CDR1 is SGHNT and CDR2 YYREEE (reference sequence). The CDR3 has 15 amino acids. V lost 0 bases, J lost 6 bases, and 14 bases lay in between. Here the CDR3 DNA reads TGTGCCAGCAGCTTGGGGGGGGAACAACGGGATACGCAGTATTTT. Its protein is CASSLGGEQRDTQYF.

The gene calls are TRBV4-1 and TRBJ2-7; D unclear. The length of the CDR3 is 15 residues. Germline V lookup: CDR1 MGHRA, CDR2 YSYEKL. Trimming left V 0 bases short and J 3 bases short, with 12 bases between. The CDR3 sequence: CASSQESSRFYEQYF. CDR3 sequence (DNA): TGCGCCAGCAGCCAAGAATCGTCCAGGTTCTACGAGCAGTACTTC.

This rearrangement joins TRBV6-6 to TRBJ2-7, with D perhaps matching TRBD2 (6 bases). Germline V gene sequence: CDR1 MNHNY, CDR2 SVGAGI (reference sequence). Trimming took off 4 bases at V and 3 bases at J, with 13 bases between the two ends. CDR3 length: 14 residues. CDR3 coding DNA: TGTGCCAGCAGTTTGGAGGGAAGGGTCTACGAGCAGTACTTC. Amino acids: CASSLEGRVYEQYF.

V and J are TRBV2 and TRBJ1-5; D not certain. Between the trimmed V and J ends, which lost 6 bases and 3 bases, there was a span of 9 bases. This CDR3 contains 13 residues. Germline V gene sequence: CDR1 SNHLY, CDR2 FYNNEI. This CDR3 is CASSANFNQPQHF. In nucleotides, the CDR3 is TGTGCCAGCAGCGCCAACTTCAATCAGCCCCAGCATTTT.

The chain carries TRBV29-1 and TRBJ2-5, with 11 positions matching TRBD2. The germline gives CDR1 SQVTM, CDR2 ANQGSEA. The ends lost 4 bases at V and 1 base at J; junction bases unmatched: 2. This CDR3 spans 14 amino acids. This chain's CDR3 is CSVGGLAVQETQYF. For the CDR3, the DNA is TGCAGCGTTGGGGGACTAGCGGTCCAAGAGACCCAGTACTTC.

Comment on this clone: Additional DNA sequences in this sample encode the identical CDR3. The V gene is TRBV7-9, the J gene TRBJ2-3, with D perhaps matching TRBD1 (6 bases). Deletions cut 2 bases from V and 2 bases from J, with 8 bases between. The germline V gene encodes CDR1 SEHNR and CDR2 FQNEAQ (reference sequence). This CDR3 is built from 14 residues. CDR3 DNA sequence: TGTGCCAGCAGCTTACTGGGGGCCACAGATACGCAGTATTTT. Translation gives CASSLLGATDTQYF.